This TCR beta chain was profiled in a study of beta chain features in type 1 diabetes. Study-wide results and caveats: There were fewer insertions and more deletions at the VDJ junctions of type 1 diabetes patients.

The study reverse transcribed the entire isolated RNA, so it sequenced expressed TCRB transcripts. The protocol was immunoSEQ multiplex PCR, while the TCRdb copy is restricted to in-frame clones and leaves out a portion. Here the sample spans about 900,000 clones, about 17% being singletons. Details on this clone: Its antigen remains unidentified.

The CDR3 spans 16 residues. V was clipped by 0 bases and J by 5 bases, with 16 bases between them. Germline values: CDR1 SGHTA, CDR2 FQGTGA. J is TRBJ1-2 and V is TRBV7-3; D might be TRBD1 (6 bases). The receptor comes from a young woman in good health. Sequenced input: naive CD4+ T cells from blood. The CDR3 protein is CASSLTRTASGYGYTF. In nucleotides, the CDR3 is TGTGCCAGCAGCTTAACGCGGACAGCTAGTGGTTATGGCTACACCTTC.